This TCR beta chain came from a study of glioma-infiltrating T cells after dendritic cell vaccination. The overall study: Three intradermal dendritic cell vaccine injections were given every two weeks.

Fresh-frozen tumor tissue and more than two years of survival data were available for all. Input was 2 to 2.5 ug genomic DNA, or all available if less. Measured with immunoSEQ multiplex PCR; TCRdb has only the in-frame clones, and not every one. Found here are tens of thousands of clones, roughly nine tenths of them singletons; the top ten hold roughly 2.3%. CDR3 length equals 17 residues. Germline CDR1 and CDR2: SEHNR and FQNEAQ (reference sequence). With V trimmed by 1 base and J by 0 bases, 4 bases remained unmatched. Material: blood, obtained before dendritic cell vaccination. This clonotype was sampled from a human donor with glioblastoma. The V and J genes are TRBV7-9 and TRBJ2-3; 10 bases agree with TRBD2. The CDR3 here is CASSLGLAGVSTDTQYF. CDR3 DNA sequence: TGTGCCAGCAGCTTAGGTCTAGCGGGGGTCAGCACAGATACGCAGTATTTT.